This TCR beta chain was captured by sequencing in a study of CD8 T cell repertoires and HIV-1 epitope variants. Libraries were prepared by immunoSEQ multiplex PCR; TCRdb keeps only in-frame clonotypes and omits some of them. The sample carries around 4,100 clones, about 63% recorded once. Germline V gene data show CDR1 as LNHNV and CDR2 as YYDKDF (reference sequence). CDR3 length: 15 amino acids. V shed 5 bases and J 6 bases; nucleotides not matched to a gene: 12. Turning to this clone: Its antigen is currently unknown.

This chain uses TRBV15 with TRBJ2-7, with TRBD1 identical over 8 bases. The sequence was collected from a male donor with HIV. The sequencing sample was made of cultured CD8+ T cells derived from PBMCs. The CDR3 nucleotides read TGTGCCACCAGCGATGGGACAGGTGGCATTGGCGAGCAGTACTTC. This encodes CATSDGTGGIGEQYF.